The rows below give T cell receptor beta chains drawn from one sample of a study of T cells in localized non-small cell lung cancer. Clones were sequenced by immunoSEQ multiplex PCR, and TCRdb holds only the in-frame ones, with some missing. The sample records 70,000 to 85,000 clones, around 85% being singletons. Sequenced material: peripheral blood, taken before any cancer treatment. All receptors come from a female donor over 55 with stage I lung adenocarcinoma. The CDR3 runs from the conserved cysteine through the conserved F or W.

J,V,CDR3
TRBJ2-3,TRBV5-1,CASSLGTSSGDTQYF
TRBJ1-1,TRBV7-8,CASSLSVNTEAFF
TRBJ2-3,TRBV7-2,CASSLNSGGRTQYF
TRBJ2-4,TRBV19,CASSLWDSNKNIQYF
TRBJ2-3,TRBV10-3,CAIAKAGSTDTQYF
TRBJ2-3,TRBV19,CASTPRGTISTDTQYF
TRBJ1-5,TRBV28,CASSFGHYNQPQHF
TRBJ2-2,TRBV18,CASSLIGDTGELFF
TRBJ2-3,TRBV11-3,CASSTRSWVSDTQYF
TRBJ2-7,TRBV29-1,CSVDHETYEQYF
TRBJ1-2,TRBV2,CASSERTGVPTGYTF
TRBJ2-6,TRBV5-5,CASSDHGQGVMSGANVLTF
TRBJ2-1,TRBV5-1,CASSVSAHNEQFF
TRBJ1-5,TRBV5-8,CASRGGDHSNQPQHF
TRBJ1-4,TRBV2,CASETGIGNEKLFF
TRBJ2-4,TRBV27,CASSPDLYIQYF
TRBJ2-3,TRBV11-2,CASSFTDRSSGTDTQYF
TRBJ1-2,TRBV11-3,CASSLNPRGLGYTF
TRBJ1-2,TRBV10-3,CAISESGTYYGYTF
TRBJ2-6,TRBV28,CASSLGLPGANVLTF